A selection of T cell receptor beta chains follows, all from one sample in a study of chemoradiotherapy in HPV16-positive cancers. The repertoire was sequenced with immunoSEQ multiplex PCR; TCRdb's copy has only in-frame clones and lacks some. The sample carries about 20,000 clones, roughly 66% recorded once. The material was obtained from a patient who underwent chemoradiotherapy. These receptors all come from a human donor with HPV-associated anogenital cancer. Both conserved end residues are part of each CDR3. A D gene is named only where the DNA matches it firmly. Some rows have no size entry. The others give once, few or many, or a class for an expanded clone.

CASSPWRGDEKLFF TGTGCCAGCAGTCCCTGGCGGGGGGATGAAAAACTGTTTTTT NA TRBJ1-4 NA TRBV6-5 14
CASSIDTGQSGVYTF TGTGCCAGTAGTATTGATACCGGACAGTCAGGCGTCTACACCTTC NA TRBJ1-2 NA TRBV19 15
CASSPGLVVYNEQFF TGTGCCAGCAGCCCGGGACTAGTTGTTTACAATGAGCAGTTCTTC TRBD2 TRBJ2-1 few TRBV5-4 15
CASSSEGQGGWNTEAFF TGCGCCAGCAGCTCGGAAGGACAGGGGGGTTGGAACACTGAAGCTTTCTTT TRBD1 TRBJ1-1 NA TRBV5-1 17
CASSRNTGNTEAFF TGCGCCAGCAGCCGGAATACAGGGAACACTGAAGCTTTCTTT NA TRBJ1-1 NA TRBV4-1 14
CASSLPPLYGYTF TGTGCCAGCAGCTTGCCCCCTCTATATGGCTACACCTTC NA TRBJ1-2 NA TRBV7-2 13
CASRASDSSYEQYF TGTGCCAGCAGGGCTAGTGATAGCTCCTACGAGCAGTACTTC NA TRBJ2-7 once TRBV27 14
CASTPSGTPSYEQYF TGTGCCAGCACCCCAAGCGGGACACCATCCTACGAGCAGTACTTC NA TRBJ2-7 NA TRBV11-2 15
CSARYQETQYF TGCAGTGCTAGGTACCAAGAGACCCAGTACTTC NA TRBJ2-5 NA TRBV20-1 11
CATSRDQGDEQFF TGTGCCACCAGCAGAGATCAAGGGGATGAGCAGTTCTTC NA TRBJ2-1 NA TRBV15 13
CSVVRESRTEAFF TGCAGCGTTGTCCGGGAGTCGAGGACTGAAGCTTTCTTT NA TRBJ1-1 NA TRBV29-1 13
CASSYHSGLETQYF TGTGCTAGCAGCTACCACTCCGGCCTAGAGACCCAGTACTTC NA TRBJ2-5 NA TRBV7-7 14
CASSEEGRAAYEQYF TGTGCCAGCAGTGAAGAAGGAAGGGCCGCCTACGAGCAGTACTTC NA TRBJ2-7 NA TRBV6-1 15
CASSTIWGGGQPQHF TGTGCCAGCAGTACTATATGGGGGGGCGGTCAGCCCCAGCATTTT NA TRBJ1-5 few TRBV28 15
CASSLAAGANEQFF TGTGCCAGCAGCTTAGCCGCGGGGGCGAATGAGCAGTTCTTC NA TRBJ2-1 NA TRBV7-2 14
CASSQTGTEAFF TGTGCCAGTAGCCAAACAGGGACTGAAGCTTTCTTT NA TRBJ1-1 NA TRBV19 12
CASSPALNEKLFF TGTGCCAGCAGCCCAGCCCTAAATGAAAAACTGTTTTTT NA TRBJ1-4 NA TRBV11-2 13
CASRPGSANTGELFF TGTGCCAGCCGGCCGGGTAGCGCCAACACCGGGGAGCTGTTTTTT NA TRBJ2-2 NA TRBV5-4 15
CASSFSPNEQFF TGTGCCAGCAGCTTCTCCCCCAATGAGCAGTTCTTC NA TRBJ2-1 NA TRBV7-2 12
CASNTIPPNYGYTF TGTGCCAGCAACACGATACCACCTAACTATGGCTACACCTTC NA TRBJ1-2 NA TRBV28 14
CASSLGGAGYGYTF TGTGCCAGCAGCTTAGGGGGGGCCGGGTACGGCTACACCTTC NA TRBJ1-2 NA TRBV7-8 14
CASSAGATNEKLFF TGTGCCAGCAGCGCCGGAGCAACTAATGAAAAACTGTTTTTT NA TRBJ1-4 NA TRBV9 14
CASSSRDRLYQETQYF TGTGCCAGCAGTTCTCGGGACAGATTGTACCAAGAGACCCAGTACTTC TRBD1 TRBJ2-5 NA TRBV5-4 16
CASSSGTSGRDVSYNEQFF TGTGCCAGCAGCTCAGGGACTAGCGGGAGGGATGTCTCCTACAATGAGCAGTTCTTC TRBD2 TRBJ2-1 NA TRBV11-3 19
CASSAGLWETQYF TGTGCCAGCAGTGCAGGGTTGTGGGAGACCCAGTACTTC NA TRBJ2-5 NA TRBV6-1 13
CASSPGTGGRQYF TGTGCCAGTAGTCCAGGGACAGGGGGACGGCAGTACTTC TRBD1 TRBJ2-7 NA TRBV19 13
CSVGGGNNQPQHF TGCAGCGTTGGGGGAGGGAACAATCAGCCCCAGCATTTT NA TRBJ1-5 NA TRBV29-1 13
CASSPTGYNEQFF TGTGCCAGCAGCCCCACTGGGTACAATGAGCAGTTCTTC NA TRBJ2-1 NA TRBV6-5 13
CAISGQGLAGNTIYF TGTGCCATCAGTGGACAGGGACTTGCTGGAAACACCATATATTTT TRBD1 TRBJ1-3 NA TRBV10-3 15
CASSTSPGPNQPQHF TGTGCCAGTAGTACCTCCCCAGGGCCTAATCAGCCCCAGCATTTT NA TRBJ1-5 NA TRBV19 15
CASSQGVPTDTQYF TGCGCCAGCAGCCAAGGAGTTCCCACAGATACGCAGTATTTT NA TRBJ2-3 NA TRBV4-3 14
CASSAPQVETGEAFF TGTGCCAGCAGTGCCCCACAGGTCGAGACTGGTGAAGCTTTCTTT NA TRBJ1-1 NA TRBV6-5 15
CASSLPGQGNNEQFF TGTGCCAGCAGCTTACCGGGACAGGGGAACAATGAGCAGTTCTTC TRBD1 TRBJ2-1 few TRBV11-1 15
CASSEEGYTF TGTGCCAGCAGTGAAGAGGGCTACACCTTC NA TRBJ1-2 few TRBV2 10
CASSIPDRASTDTQYF TGTGCCAGTAGTATCCCGGACAGGGCCTCAACAGATACGCAGTATTTT TRBD1 TRBJ2-3 once TRBV19 16
CASSADRGGSPLHF TGTGCCAGCAGCGCCGACAGGGGAGGCTCACCCCTCCACTTT TRBD1 TRBJ1-6 few TRBV9 14
CASSVVEREIEQFF TGTGCCAGCAGCGTAGTCGAGCGGGAGATTGAGCAGTTCTTC TRBD2 TRBJ2-1 NA TRBV9 14
CASRDGPNTGELFF TGTGCCAGCAGGGACGGCCCGAACACCGGGGAGCTGTTTTTT NA TRBJ2-2 NA TRBV2 14
CASSEQLPGTDTQYF TGTGCCAGCAGTGAACAATTACCGGGTACAGATACGCAGTATTTT NA TRBJ2-3 NA TRBV25-1 15
CSGWDRGIMNTEAFF TGCAGCGGCTGGGACCGTGGCATTATGAACACTGAAGCTTTCTTT NA TRBJ1-1 NA TRBV29-1 15
CASSYGTSRETQYF TGCGCCAGCAGCTATGGGACTAGTCGGGAGACCCAGTACTTC TRBD2 TRBJ2-5 NA TRBV5-1 14
CASSQVRASREAQYF TGTGCCAGCAGCCAAGTGAGGGCCTCGAGGGAGGCCCAGTACTTC NA TRBJ2-5 NA TRBV14 15
CASSQDGRGANTGELFF TGCGCCAGCAGCCAAGACGGGAGGGGCGCGAACACCGGGGAGCTGTTTTTT TRBD2 TRBJ2-2 few TRBV4-3 17